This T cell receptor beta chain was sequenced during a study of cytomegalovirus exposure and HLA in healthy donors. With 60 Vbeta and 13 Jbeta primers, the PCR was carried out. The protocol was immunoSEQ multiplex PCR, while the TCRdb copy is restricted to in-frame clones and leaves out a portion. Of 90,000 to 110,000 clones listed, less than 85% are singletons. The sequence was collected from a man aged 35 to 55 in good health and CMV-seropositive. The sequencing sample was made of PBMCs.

CDR3 protein: CASRQGPLSSYNSPLHF. Here the CDR3 DNA reads TGTGCCAGCAGGCAGGGGCCGCTGAGCTCCTATAATTCACCCCTCCACTTT. V and J are TRBV13 and TRBJ1-6; possibly TRBD1 for D (6 bases). CDR3 size: 17 residues. The germline V and J ends were trimmed by 6 bases and 0 bases, with 15 bases remaining between them. The germline V gene has CDR1 PRHDT and CDR2 FYEKMQ (reference sequence).